Each of the 5 T cell receptor beta chains below was sequenced from the same sample in a study of PD-1 blockade in mismatch repair-deficient tumors. Profiling relied on immunoSEQ multiplex PCR, and the TCRdb table lists in-frame clones only, not all of them. The table records 40,000 to 65,000 clones, around 85% of them present only once. The sequencing used peripheral blood, collected about 4.5 months after starting pembrolizumab. The source is an adult with mismatch repair-deficient cancer.

This clone was recorded only once. The V call is TRBV5-6, the J call TRBJ1-1, with D hard to call. The germline V gene encodes CDR1 SGHDT and CDR2 YYEEEE. With 1 base removed from V and 0 bases from J, the gap between germline ends came to 10 bases. CDR3 size: 15 residues. CDR3 sequence reads: CASSLFSAVNTEAFF. CDR3 sequence (DNA): TGTGCCAGCAGCTTGTTTTCAGCGGTGAACACTGAAGCTTTCTTT.

V gene TRBV11-3 combines with J gene TRBJ2-1; 10 nucleotides match TRBD1. Germline assignment: CDR1 SGHNT and CDR2 YENEEA. The ends lost 5 bases at V and 12 bases at J; junction bases unmatched: 10. This CDR3 comprises 14 residues. CDR3: CASSHLTGGSRQFF. CDR3 in DNA: TGTGCCAGCAGCCACCTGACAGGGGGCAGCCGGCAGTTCTTC.

The chain employs TRBV12-5 and TRBJ2-5, with D possibly TRBD2 on 6 matching bases. V gave up 3 bases and J gave up 3 bases, with 23 bases separating them. Germline CDR1 and CDR2: LGHNT and FRNRAP. This CDR3 comprises 18 residues. CDR3 coding DNA: TGTGCTAGTGGTTTTACAATTTCCCCGACGAGGAGGGAAGAGACCCAGTACTTC. It specifies CASGFTISPTRREETQYF.

V usage is TRBV5-1 and J usage is TRBJ2-7; 11 bases are a match to TRBD1. The junction had 1 base not matched to a gene; V was cut back by 2 bases and J by 0 bases. CDR1 and CDR2 (germline): SGHRS, YFSETQ. This CDR3 is 15 amino acids long. The CDR3 DNA follows: TGCGCCAGCAGCTTAGGGACAGGGGGCTCCTACGAGCAGTACTTC. This encodes CASSLGTGGSYEQYF.

The J gene is TRBJ1-3, the V gene TRBV30; no clear D gene. Trimming took off 0 bases at V and 4 bases at J, with 10 bases between the two ends. Germline CDR1 is GTSNPN and CDR2 is SVGIG (reference sequence). This CDR3 region has 14 residues. CDR3 bases: TGTGCCTGGAGTGTAGGACGGTCCGGAAACACCATATATTTT. Protein sequence: CAWSVGRSGNTIYF.